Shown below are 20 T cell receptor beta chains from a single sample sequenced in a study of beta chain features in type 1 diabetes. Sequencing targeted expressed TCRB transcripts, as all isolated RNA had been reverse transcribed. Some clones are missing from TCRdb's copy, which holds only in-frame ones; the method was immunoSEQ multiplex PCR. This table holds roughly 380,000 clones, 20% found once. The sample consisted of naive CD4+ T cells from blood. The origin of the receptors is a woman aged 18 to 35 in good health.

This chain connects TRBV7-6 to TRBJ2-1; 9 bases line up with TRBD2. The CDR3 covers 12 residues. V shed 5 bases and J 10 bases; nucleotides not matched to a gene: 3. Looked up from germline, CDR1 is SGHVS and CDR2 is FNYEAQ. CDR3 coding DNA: TGTGCCAGCAGCATTAGCGGGAGAGAGCAGTTCTTC. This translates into CASSISGREQFF.

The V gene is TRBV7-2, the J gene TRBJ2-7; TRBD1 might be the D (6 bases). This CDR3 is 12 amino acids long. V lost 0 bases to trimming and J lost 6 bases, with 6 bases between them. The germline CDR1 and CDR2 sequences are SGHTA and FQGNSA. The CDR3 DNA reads TGTGCCAGCAGCTTAGCCAGGGGCGAGCAGTACTTC. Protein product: CASSLARGEQYF.

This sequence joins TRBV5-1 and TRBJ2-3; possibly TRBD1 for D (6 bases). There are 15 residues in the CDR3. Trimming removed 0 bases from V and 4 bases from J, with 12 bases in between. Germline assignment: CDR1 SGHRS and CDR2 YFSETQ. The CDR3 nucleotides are TGCGCCAGCAGCTTGGCTGGGACATCGGCAGATACGCAGTATTTT. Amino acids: CASSLAGTSADTQYF.

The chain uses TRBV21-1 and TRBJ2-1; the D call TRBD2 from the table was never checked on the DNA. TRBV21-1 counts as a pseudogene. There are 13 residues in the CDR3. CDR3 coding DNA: TGTGCCAGCACCTCGAGCTCCTACAATGAGCAGTTCTTC. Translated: CASTSSSYNEQFF.

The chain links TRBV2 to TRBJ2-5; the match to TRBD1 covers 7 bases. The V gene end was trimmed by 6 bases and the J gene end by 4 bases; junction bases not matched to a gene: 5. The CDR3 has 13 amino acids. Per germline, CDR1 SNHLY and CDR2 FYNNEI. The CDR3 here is CASRGDSLETQYF. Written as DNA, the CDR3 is TGTGCCAGCAGGGGGGACAGCCTAGAGACCCAGTACTTC.

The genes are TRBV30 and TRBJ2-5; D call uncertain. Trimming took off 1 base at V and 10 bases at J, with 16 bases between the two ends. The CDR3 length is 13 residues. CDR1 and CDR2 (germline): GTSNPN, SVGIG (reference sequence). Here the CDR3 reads CAWSGPRLLVQYF. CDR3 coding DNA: TGTGCCTGGAGTGGGCCTCGTCTGCTGGTCCAGTACTTC.

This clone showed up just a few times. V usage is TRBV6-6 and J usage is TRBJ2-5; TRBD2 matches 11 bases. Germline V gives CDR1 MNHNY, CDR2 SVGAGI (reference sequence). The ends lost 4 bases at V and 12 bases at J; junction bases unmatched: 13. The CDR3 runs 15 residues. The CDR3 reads CASSLKKKLAGAKYF. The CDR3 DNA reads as TGTGCCAGCAGTTTGAAGAAAAAACTAGCGGGGGCCAAGTACTTC.

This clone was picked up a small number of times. CDR3 region: CASSSPDRVIKNIQYF. The CDR3 nucleotides read TGTGCCAGCAGCTCCCCGGACAGGGTGATCAAAAACATTCAGTACTTC. This chain uses TRBV7-2 with TRBJ2-4; 8 bases match TRBD1. J gave up 3 bases and V 4 bases, and 8 bases lay outside the gene matches. The CDR3 totals 16 residues. Looked up from germline, CDR1 is SGHTA and CDR2 is FQGNSA.

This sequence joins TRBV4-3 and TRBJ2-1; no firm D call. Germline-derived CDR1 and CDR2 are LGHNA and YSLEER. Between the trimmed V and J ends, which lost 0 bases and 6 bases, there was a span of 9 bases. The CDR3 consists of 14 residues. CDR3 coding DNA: TGCGCCAGCAGCCAAGAGCGCCACCTCAATGAGCAGTTCTTC. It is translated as CASSQERHLNEQFF.

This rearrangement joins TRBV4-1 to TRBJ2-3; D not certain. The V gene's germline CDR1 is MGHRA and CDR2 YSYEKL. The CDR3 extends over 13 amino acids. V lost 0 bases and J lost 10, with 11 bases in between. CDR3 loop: CASSQDGVAAQYF. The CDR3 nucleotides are TGCGCCAGCAGCCAAGATGGAGTAGCCGCGCAGTATTTT.

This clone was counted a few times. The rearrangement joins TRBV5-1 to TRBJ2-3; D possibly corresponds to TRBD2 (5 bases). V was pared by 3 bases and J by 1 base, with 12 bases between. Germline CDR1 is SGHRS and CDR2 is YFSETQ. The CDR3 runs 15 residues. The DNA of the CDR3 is TGCGCCAGCAGCTCCGCATTGCGGGGCACAGATACGCAGTATTTT. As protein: CASSSALRGTDTQYF.

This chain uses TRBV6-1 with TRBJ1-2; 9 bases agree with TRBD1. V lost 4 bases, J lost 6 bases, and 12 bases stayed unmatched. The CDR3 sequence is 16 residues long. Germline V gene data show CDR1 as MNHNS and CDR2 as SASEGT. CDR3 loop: CASSGQLMTGGNGYTF. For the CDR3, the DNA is TGTGCCAGCAGTGGGCAGCTAATGACAGGGGGGAATGGCTACACCTTC.

The CDR3 spells CASSLGGKNIQYF. CDR3 sequence (DNA): TGTGCCAGCAGCTTAGGGGGAAAAAACATTCAGTACTTC. The rearrangement joins TRBV5-4 to TRBJ2-4, with a possible D match to TRBD1 (6 bases). Germline lookup yields CDR1 SGHNT and CDR2 YYREEE (reference sequence). The CDR3 totals 13 residues. Trimming pared 2 bases from V and 4 bases from J, leaving 7 bases between.

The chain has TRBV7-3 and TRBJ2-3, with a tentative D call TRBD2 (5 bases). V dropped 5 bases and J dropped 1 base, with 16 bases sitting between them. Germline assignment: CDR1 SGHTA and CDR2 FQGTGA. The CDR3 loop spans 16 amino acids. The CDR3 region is CASSTPLGWGTDTQYF. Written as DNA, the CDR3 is TGTGCCAGCAGCACACCACTAGGTTGGGGCACAGATACGCAGTATTTT.

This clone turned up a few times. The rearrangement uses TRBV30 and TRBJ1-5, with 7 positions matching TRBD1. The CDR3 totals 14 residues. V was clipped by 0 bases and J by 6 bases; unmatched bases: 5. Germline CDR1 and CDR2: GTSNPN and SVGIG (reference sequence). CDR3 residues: CAWSVRGPGQPQHF. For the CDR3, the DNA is TGTGCCTGGAGTGTAAGGGGGCCGGGTCAGCCCCAGCATTTT.

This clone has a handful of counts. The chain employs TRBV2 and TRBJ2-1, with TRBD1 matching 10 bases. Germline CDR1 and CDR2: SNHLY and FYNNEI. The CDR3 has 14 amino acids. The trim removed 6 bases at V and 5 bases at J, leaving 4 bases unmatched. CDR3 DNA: TGTGCCAGCAGGAAAGGACAGGGGGACAATGAGCAGTTCTTC. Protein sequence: CASRKGQGDNEQFF.

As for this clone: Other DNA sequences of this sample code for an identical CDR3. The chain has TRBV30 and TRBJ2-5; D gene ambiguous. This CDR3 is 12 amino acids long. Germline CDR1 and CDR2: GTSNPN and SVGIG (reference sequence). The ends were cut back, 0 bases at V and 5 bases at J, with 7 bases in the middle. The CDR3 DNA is TGTGCCTGGAGTGTGAATGGCGAGACCCAGTACTTC. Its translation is CAWSVNGETQYF.

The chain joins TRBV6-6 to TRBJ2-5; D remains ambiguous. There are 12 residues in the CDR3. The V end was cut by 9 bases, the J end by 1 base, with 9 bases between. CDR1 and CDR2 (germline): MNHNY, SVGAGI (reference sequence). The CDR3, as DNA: TGTGCCAGTCGGTCTAGCCAAGAGACCCAGTACTTC. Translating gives CASRSSQETQYF.

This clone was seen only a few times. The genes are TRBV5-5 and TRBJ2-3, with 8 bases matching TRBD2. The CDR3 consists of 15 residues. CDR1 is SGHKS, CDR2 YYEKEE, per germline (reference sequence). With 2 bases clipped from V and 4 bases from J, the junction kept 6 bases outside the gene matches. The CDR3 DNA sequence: TGTGCCAGCAGCTTTAGCGGGAACGGGGCAGATACGCAGTATTTT. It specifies CASSFSGNGADTQYF.

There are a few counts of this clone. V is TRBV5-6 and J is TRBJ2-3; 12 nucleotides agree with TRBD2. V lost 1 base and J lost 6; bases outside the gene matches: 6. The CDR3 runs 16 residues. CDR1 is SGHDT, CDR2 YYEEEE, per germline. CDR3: CASSLRASGGADTQYF. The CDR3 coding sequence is TGTGCCAGCAGCTTGAGGGCTAGCGGGGGGGCGGATACGCAGTATTTT.